This T cell receptor (beta chain) was sequenced for a study of long-term antiretroviral therapy in people with HIV. The V gene lost 2 bases and the J gene lost 7 bases, with 18 bases spanning the gap. The CDR3 runs to 16 residues. The germline V gene encodes CDR1 SGHAT and CDR2 FQNNGV. Overall study findings and caveats: Clonal expansions arising prior to ART prevailed in the repertoire at every time point.

At survey level, the immunoSEQ assay was run in its v3.0 version. Sequenced by immunoSEQ multiplex PCR; TCRdb stores in-frame clones only, minus some. The profile shows around 20,000 clones, about 90% of them singletons. On this clone itself: Its antigen remains unknown.

For each donor, at least one pre-ART and at least two post-ART PBMC samples were available. This sample comprised unsorted PBMCs, obtained just under 2.7 years after starting antiretroviral therapy. The chain joins TRBV11-2 to TRBJ2-1; D tentatively fits TRBD1 or TRBD2 (7 bases each). This receptor was obtained from a woman in her 50s with HIV. CDR3 nucleotides: TGTGCCAGCAGCTTAAGCAGGGGGGGCTTCGGGAATGAGCAGTTCTTC. Translated, it gives CASSLSRGGFGNEQFF.